A selection of T cell receptor beta chains follows, all from one sample in a study of cytomegalovirus exposure and HLA in healthy donors. Clones were sequenced by immunoSEQ multiplex PCR, and TCRdb holds only the in-frame ones, with some missing. The repertoire table contains about 200,000 clones. Input material: PBMCs. The origin of the receptors is a boy aged 5-17 years in good health and CMV-seronegative. Both conserved end residues are part of each CDR3. The D gene is left open where the match is weak.

CDR3nt	CDR3aa	len	d_gene	v_gene	j_gene
TGTGCCAGCAGCTTGCTAGCGGGGCGGAACTACGAGCAGTACTTC	CASSLLAGRNYEQYF	15	TRBD2	TRBV5-6	TRBJ2-7
TGTGCCTGGAGTCCCCCTTATAGCAATCAGCCCCAGCATTTT	CAWSPPYSNQPQHF	14	-	TRBV30	TRBJ1-5
TGTGCCAGCAGCTCCACGACTAGTCGAATCGGTGAAAAACTGTTTTTT	CASSSTTSRIGEKLFF	16	-	TRBV5-6	TRBJ1-4
TGTGCCAGCAGTTTATCGGACAGGGGGCCGTATGGCTACACCTTC	CASSLSDRGPYGYTF	15	TRBD1	TRBV27	TRBJ1-2
TGTGCCACCAGCAGAGCTAGAGGGGACAGAGAGACCCAGTACTTC	CATSRARGDRETQYF	15	TRBD1	TRBV15	TRBJ2-5
TGCGCCAGCAGCCAGTCCCCCGGGGACAGGGGAAACACCATATATTTT	CASSQSPGDRGNTIYF	16	TRBD1	TRBV4-1	TRBJ1-3
TGTGCCAGTAGTCCCGAGTCTCTAACCGGGGAGCTGTTTTTT	CASSPESLTGELFF	14	-	TRBV19	TRBJ2-2
TGTGCCAGCAGTTCGAAGGGTGAGACTACTAACTATGGCTACACCTTC	CASSSKGETTNYGYTF	16	-	TRBV27	TRBJ1-2
TGTGCCAGCAGTCCCGTACAATATGGCTACACCTTC	CASSPVQYGYTF	12	-	TRBV28	TRBJ1-2
TGCGCCAGCAGCCAAGCCCCGCCGACAGTCTCCCATCAGCCCCAGCATTTT	CASSQAPPTVSHQPQHF	17	-	TRBV4-1	TRBJ1-5
TGTGCCAGCAGCCGGGTTACGGCCTCCTACGAGCAGTACTTC	CASSRVTASYEQYF	14	-	TRBV5-4	TRBJ2-7
TGCGCCAGCAGCCAAGTTTACAGGGGGCGTGGTGAAAAACTGTTTTTT	CASSQVYRGRGEKLFF	16	TRBD1	TRBV4-1	TRBJ1-4
TGTGCCAGCAGCAGAACAGGGGAGCTCTACGAGCAGTACTTC	CASSRTGELYEQYF	14	TRBD1	TRBV7-9	TRBJ2-7
TGTGCCAGCAGGGGGGACAGAAAGGCTATAACCGGGGAGCTGTTTTTT	CASRGDRKAITGELFF	16	TRBD1	TRBV2	TRBJ2-2
TGTGCCAGCAGTCCGGTTGTCGGACAGAACTACGAGCAGTACTTC	CASSPVVGQNYEQYF	15	-	TRBV5-6	TRBJ2-7
TGTGCCAGCAGTTTATCTGGACAGGGGGCCACTGAAGCTTTCTTT	CASSLSGQGATEAFF	15	TRBD1	TRBV27	TRBJ1-1
TGCGCCAGCAGCGCCCGAGCGGGGGGGACCTACAATGAGCAGTTCTTC	CASSARAGGTYNEQFF	16	TRBD2	TRBV5-1	TRBJ2-1